The text below deals with one T cell receptor (beta chain). Its specificity is not known. This record comes from a study of cytomegalovirus exposure and HLA in healthy donors. Use of 60 Vbeta and 13 Jbeta primers characterized the PCR. Using immunoSEQ multiplex PCR, the repertoire was profiled, and TCRdb retains in-frame clones only, with some absent. The table shows 130,000 or so clones, with roughly 73% occurring only once. Study-level findings and limits: Testing in vitro showed a few CMV-associated chains specific for CMV antigens. Data from an earlier analysis indicated that most TCR beta V segments were productive either about 90% or about 30% of the time. Some public TCRs appeared in many individuals, while most sequences were rare. Sequencing depth across donors, presence/absence analyses assumed, was roughly uniform.

Trimming removed 0 bases from V and 3 bases from J, with 15 bases in between. The germline V gene encodes CDR1 SGDLS and CDR2 YYNGEE. This CDR3 region has 16 residues. This sequence joins TRBV9 and TRBJ1-1; the D is unclear. The TCR comes from a middle-aged man in good health and CMV-seronegative. The material sequenced was PBMCs. The CDR3: CASSVGEGTFDTEAFF. For the CDR3, the DNA is TGTGCCAGCAGCGTAGGGGAGGGAACGTTTGACACTGAAGCTTTCTTT.